The clone carrying this TCR beta chain was counted only a few times. Using immunoSEQ multiplex PCR, the repertoire was profiled, and TCRdb retains in-frame clones only, with some absent. The sample has fewer than 150,000 clones, 81% seen once; the top ten hold around 1.5%. The data belong to a study of blood T cell repertoires in COVID-19. V was trimmed by 0 bases and J by 5 bases, leaving 5 bases between them. The CDR3 is 12 amino acids. The germline CDR1 and CDR2 sequences are SGHDT and YYEEEE. The sequenced sample was peripheral blood. The chain carries TRBV5-6 and TRBJ1-2; D unclear. The sequence came from a man between 45 and 60 years old with acute or convalescent COVID-19. DNA of the CDR3: TGTGCCAGCAGCTTGGAATATTATGGCTACACCTTC. It is translated as CASSLEYYGYTF.